These 31 T cell receptor beta chains originate from one sample sequenced in a study of PD-1 blockade in classical Hodgkin lymphoma. Relapse was seen in all patients after autologous stem cell transplantation, and brentuximab vedotin exposure was variable. Clones were read by immunoSEQ multiplex PCR, and TCRdb kept only the in-frame ones, dropping some. The repertoire holds 55,000 to 60,000 clones, with about 91% as singletons. This material consisted of peripheral blood mononuclear cells (PBMCs), taken before the second cycle of nivolumab. The receptors were sampled from a human donor with classical Hodgkin lymphoma.

The gene calls are TRBV6-1 and TRBJ2-1; D is possibly TRBD2 (6 bases). Trimming took off 1 base at V and 8 bases at J, with 12 bases between the two ends. Germline CDR1 MNHNS, CDR2 SASEGT. The CDR3 is made up of 14 amino acids. Written as DNA, the CDR3 is TGTGCCAGCAGTGAAGGGCGGGGTGGAGATGAGCAGTTCTTC. Translated, it gives CASSEGRGGDEQFF.

The chain recombines TRBV9 with TRBJ2-2; possibly TRBD1 or TRBD2 for D (5 bases each). The CDR3 has 15 residues. The V gene lost 4 bases and the J gene lost 3 bases, with 13 bases spanning the gap. Looked up from germline, CDR1 is SGDLS and CDR2 is YYNGEE. CDR3 coding DNA: TGTGCCAGCAGCCTCACCGGGGCGCACACCGGGGAGCTGTTTTTT. It translates to CASSLTGAHTGELFF.

The chain employs TRBV28 and TRBJ1-5, with 7 bases aligning to TRBD1. Per the germline V gene, CDR1 is MDHEN and CDR2 is SYDVKM. J was trimmed by 1 base and V by 1 base; bases with no gene match: 7. There are 17 residues in the CDR3. CDR3: CASSLSRRGESNQPQHF. CDR3 in DNA: TGTGCCAGCAGTTTATCTCGCAGGGGGGAAAGCAATCAGCCCCAGCATTTT.

This chain links TRBV5-1 with TRBJ2-3, with 11 bases identical to TRBD2. Germline V gives CDR1 SGHRS, CDR2 YFSETQ. CDR3 length: 16 residues. Germline trimming cut 0 bases from V and 5 bases from J; bases unmatched to any gene: 5. CDR3 sequence reads: CASSLGPGTSGDTQYF. The DNA for the CDR3 is TGCGCCAGCAGCTTGGGCCCCGGGACTAGCGGAGATACGCAGTATTTT.

Only a few counts were recorded for this clone. This chain connects TRBV5-6 to TRBJ2-4, with 8 bases identical to TRBD1. V lost 2 bases to trimming and J lost 1 base; unmatched junction nucleotides: 5. CDR3 length: 16 amino acids. CDR1 is SGHDT and CDR2 is YYEEEE in the germline V gene. This CDR3 reads CASSFGTGGAKNIQYF. CDR3 DNA: TGTGCCAGCAGCTTTGGTACAGGGGGGGCCAAAAACATTCAGTACTTC. Full variable domain (outside the CDR3, taken from reference TRBV5-6 and TRBJ2-4): DAGVTQSPTHLIKTRGQQVTLRCSPKSGHDTVSWYQQALGQGPQFIFQYYEEEERQRGNFPDRFSGHQFPNYSSELNVNALLLGDSALYLCASSFGTGGAKNIQYFGAGTRLSVL.

This clone has more than one count but fewer than ten. The chain combines TRBV29-1 with TRBJ1-5; D call uncertain. V was cut by 6 bases and J by 2 bases, with 14 bases left in between. The V gene's germline CDR1 is SQVTM and CDR2 ANQGSEA. The CDR3 runs to 14 residues. For the CDR3, the DNA is TGCAGCGTCGGAGGCCGACCAGGCAATCAGCCCCAGCATTTT. The encoded protein is CSVGGRPGNQPQHF.

V is TRBV29-1 and J is TRBJ1-5, with D uncertain. Trimming took 0 bases from V and 6 from J, leaving 6 bases between them. This CDR3 is 12 amino acids long. CDR1 SQVTM and CDR2 ANQGSEA come from the germline V gene. The CDR3 loop is CSVEDSGQPQHF. The CDR3 region has the DNA TGCAGCGTTGAAGATTCTGGTCAGCCCCAGCATTTT.

The chain has TRBV27 and TRBJ2-4; 9 bases match TRBD2. J lost 9 bases, V lost 3 bases, and 9 bases had no gene match. Germline CDR1 reads MNHEY; CDR2 reads SMNVEV (reference sequence). The CDR3 covers 15 residues. The CDR3 nucleotides are TGTGCCAGCAGTTTGACTAGCGGTCAAGGCGGCATTCAGTACTTC. Its translation is CASSLTSGQGGIQYF.

The chain has TRBV5-5 and TRBJ1-4, with a tentative D call TRBD1 (5 bases). Germline V gene lookup returns CDR1 SGHKS and CDR2 YYEKEE (reference sequence). CDR3 length: 17 residues. Deletions cut 1 base from V and 5 bases from J, with 18 bases between. CDR3 DNA: TGTGCCAGCAGCTTGAATGAAGAGAGGGGCGTGAATGAAAAACTGTTTTTT. Translation: CASSLNEERGVNEKLFF.

The chain links TRBV19 to TRBJ1-2, with D possibly TRBD1 on 6 matching bases. V dropped 2 bases and J dropped 4 bases, with 11 bases sitting between them. This CDR3 region has 14 residues. CDR1 and CDR2 (germline): LNHDA, SQIVND (reference sequence). The CDR3 loop reads CASSITGLGYGYTF. CDR3 nucleotide sequence: TGTGCCAGTAGTATAACAGGGCTTGGCTATGGCTACACCTTC.

This clone has just one count. This rearrangement joins TRBV9 to TRBJ1-1; D is unresolved. CDR3 length equals 13 residues. V lost 2 bases and J lost 0, with 5 bases in between. The germline V gene encodes CDR1 SGDLS and CDR2 YYNGEE. The CDR3 region is CASSVSLNTEAFF. In DNA form, the CDR3 reads TGTGCCAGCAGCGTTAGCCTGAACACTGAAGCTTTCTTT.

The chain couples TRBV15 to TRBJ2-1; 7 bases agree with TRBD2. This CDR3 is built from 15 residues. Germline loops: CDR1 LNHNV, CDR2 YYDKDF (reference sequence). Trimming took 3 bases from V and 5 from J; bases not matched to a gene: 7. The CDR3 bases are TGTGCCACCAGCAGCGACGGACTAGTAAACAATGAGCAGTTCTTC. Its protein is CATSSDGLVNNEQFF.

The genes are TRBV4-2 and TRBJ1-4; D is unresolved. Germline-derived CDR1 and CDR2 are LGHNA and YNFKEQ. The CDR3 is 13 residues long. V shed 3 bases and J shed 7 bases, with 9 bases lying between them. Written as DNA, the CDR3 is TGTGCCAGCAGCCACCCCCCCACTGAAAAACTGTTTTTT. This gives the protein CASSHPPTEKLFF.

The CDR3 nucleotides read TGTGCCAGCAGCTCTCTGGAGGGAGAGGCCTACGAGCAGTACTTC. Translated: CASSSLEGEAYEQYF. The rearrangement links TRBV25-1 to TRBJ2-7; D is perhaps TRBD2 (6 bases). The CDR3 is made up of 15 amino acids. Germline values: CDR1 MGHDK, CDR2 SYGVNS. Trimming cost V 6 bases and J 2 bases, with 17 bases left between them.

V is TRBV6-6 and J is TRBJ1-2; D might be TRBD1 (5 bases). Germline V gives CDR1 MNHNY, CDR2 SVGAGI (reference sequence). CDR3 size: 13 residues. V lost 4 bases and J lost 1, with 7 bases in between. The CDR3 protein is CASSLGLNYGYTF. The CDR3 DNA reads TGTGCCAGCAGTTTGGGGCTTAACTATGGCTACACCTTC.

The V call is TRBV2, the J call TRBJ1-1; D unresolved. This CDR3 has 12 residues. Trimming left V 9 bases short and J 2 bases short, with 10 bases between. CDR1 and CDR2 (germline): SNHLY, FYNNEI. The CDR3 DNA sequence: TGTGCCAGGCCGGGCCCAAACACTGAAGCTTTCTTT. Translated: CARPGPNTEAFF.

The V call is TRBV2, the J call TRBJ2-7, with TRBD1 matching 8 bases. This CDR3 has 16 residues. V lost 8 bases, J lost 1 base, and 13 bases stayed unmatched. Germline loops: CDR1 SNHLY, CDR2 FYNNEI. The CDR3 here is CASLGRTGGESYEQYF. The CDR3 DNA reads TGTGCCAGCTTGGGGAGAACAGGGGGAGAGTCCTACGAGCAGTACTTC.

This clone showed up just a few times. J is TRBJ2-3 and V is TRBV4-1; 10 nucleotides line up with TRBD2. Per germline, CDR1 MGHRA and CDR2 YSYEKL. V gave up 0 bases and J gave up 4 bases; unmatched junction bases: 7. The CDR3 is 17 residues long. The CDR3 loop reads CASSQDGSGGAADTQYF. CDR3 DNA: TGCGCCAGCAGCCAAGACGGGAGCGGGGGGGCGGCAGATACGCAGTATTTT.

This sequence joins TRBV20-1 and TRBJ2-5; D remains ambiguous. Germline loops: CDR1 DFQATT, CDR2 SNEGSKA (reference sequence). V lost 0 bases to trimming and J lost 9 bases, with 8 bases between them. This CDR3 spans 11 amino acids. CDR3 sequence reads: CSARDDSAQYF. The CDR3 DNA follows: TGCAGTGCTAGAGATGATTCGGCCCAGTACTTC.

The rearrangement uses TRBV11-3 and TRBJ1-1; D is perhaps TRBD1 (6 bases). CDR1 is SGHNT and CDR2 is YENEEA in the germline V gene. The CDR3 covers 13 residues. V lost 5 bases and J 7 bases, leaving 14 bases between the germline ends. The CDR3 coding sequence is TGTGCCAGCAGCCCCAGGGGACATCATGAAGCTTTCTTT. It is translated as CASSPRGHHEAFF.

V is TRBV4-1 and J is TRBJ2-1; D gene ambiguous. This CDR3 spans 12 amino acids. Germline CDR1 is MGHRA and CDR2 is YSYEKL. V was shortened by 1 base and J by 9 bases, with 7 bases between the two germline ends. DNA for the CDR3: TGCGCCAGCAGCCAAGGGATGGGTGAGCAGTTCTTC. Protein product: CASSQGMGEQFF.

The chain links TRBV9 to TRBJ2-1, with unresolved D. There are 14 residues in the CDR3. CDR1 and CDR2 (germline): SGDLS, YYNGEE. Trimming took off 0 bases at V and 6 bases at J, with 10 bases between the two ends. Here the CDR3 reads CASSVEGRSNEQFF. The CDR3 DNA sequence: TGTGCCAGCAGCGTAGAGGGCCGTAGCAATGAGCAGTTCTTC.

The chain has TRBV27 and TRBJ1-1; unclear D gene. Between the trimmed V and J ends, which lost 3 bases and 4 bases, there was a span of 9 bases. Germline CDR1 MNHEY, CDR2 SMNVEV (reference sequence). The CDR3 length is 13 residues. The CDR3 coding sequence is TGTGCCAGCAGTTTTATCCAGAGCACTGAAGCTTTCTTT. Protein product: CASSFIQSTEAFF.

J is TRBJ2-3 and V is TRBV19, with 16 positions matching TRBD2. V shed 7 bases and J 4 bases; nucleotides not matched to a gene: 11. The germline CDR1 and CDR2 sequences are LNHDA and SQIVND (reference sequence). The CDR3 length is 18 residues. The CDR3 coding sequence is TGTGCCAGTACCCATTTGGGGACTAGCGGGGGGGCCGCAGATACGCAGTATTTT. Its translation: CASTHLGTSGGAADTQYF.

This sequence joins TRBV5-1 and TRBJ2-2, with TRBD2 identical over 7 bases. There are 16 residues in the CDR3. V dropped 1 base and J dropped 0; count of bases not matched to a gene: 3. Per the germline V gene, CDR1 is SGHRS and CDR2 is YFSETQ. The chain's CDR3 is CASSLRLAANTGELFF. The DNA of the CDR3 is TGCGCCAGCAGCTTGAGACTAGCTGCGAACACCGGGGAGCTGTTTTTT.

CDR3 sequence: CASSSDLGGVYNEQFF. CDR3 DNA sequence: TGTGCCAGCAGTAGTGATTTAGGGGGAGTTTACAATGAGCAGTTCTTC. V usage is TRBV28 and J usage is TRBJ2-1, with D possibly TRBD1 on 6 matching bases. V dropped 5 bases and J dropped 4 bases, with 18 bases sitting between them. CDR1 is MDHEN and CDR2 is SYDVKM in the germline V gene. This CDR3 region has 16 residues.

The rearrangement uses TRBV9 and TRBJ1-2; 8 bases map to TRBD1. J lost 4 bases, V lost 4 bases, and 9 bases had no gene match. Germline values: CDR1 SGDLS, CDR2 YYNGEE. The length of the CDR3 is 15 residues. The CDR3 here is CASSSTFGTGYGYTF. The CDR3 bases are TGTGCCAGCAGCTCCACGTTTGGGACAGGCTATGGCTACACCTTC.

This clone rates as medium-sized. This chain links TRBV19 with TRBJ1-5; 7 bases are a match to TRBD1. This CDR3 is built from 16 residues. V lost 8 bases and J lost 2; bases outside the gene matches: 12. Germline V lookup: CDR1 LNHDA, CDR2 SQIVND (reference sequence). The CDR3 DNA follows: TGTGCCAGTGCTCAAAACAGGGGAGGAGGCAATCAGCCCCAGCATTTT. It translates to CASAQNRGGGNQPQHF.

This rearrangement joins TRBV30 to TRBJ2-1; tentative D call: TRBD1 (6 bases). The CDR3 consists of 17 residues. Trimming stripped 4 bases from V and 1 base from J, with 20 bases between. Germline CDR1 reads GTSNPN; CDR2 reads SVGIG (reference sequence). CDR3 residues: CAWIPVTGMVSYNEQFF. The CDR3 region has the DNA TGTGCCTGGATCCCCGTAACAGGGATGGTATCCTACAATGAGCAGTTCTTC. The full variable domain, with the rest looked up from reference TRBV30 and TRBJ2-1, is SQTIHQWPATLVQPVGSPLSLECTVEGTSNPNLYWYRQAAGRGLQLLFYSVGIGQISSEVPQNLSASRPQDRQFILSSKKLLLSDSGFYLCAWIPVTGMVSYNEQFFGPGTRLTVL.

This chain joins TRBV28 and TRBJ2-5; D unresolved. The germline V gene encodes CDR1 MDHEN and CDR2 SYDVKM. The V end lost 6 bases, the J end lost 4 bases, and 21 bases lay between the germline ends. This CDR3 spans 16 amino acids. The CDR3 here is CASSHLSLPSVETQYF. CDR3 DNA: TGTGCCAGCAGCCATTTAAGCTTACCCTCAGTAGAGACCCAGTACTTC.

The chain has TRBV14 and TRBJ2-2, with D perhaps TRBD1 (5 bases). The V gene lost 1 base and the J gene lost 8 bases, with 14 bases spanning the gap. Germline CDR1 and CDR2: SGHDN and FVKESK. The CDR3 covers 15 residues. Written as DNA, the CDR3 is TGTGCCAGCAGCCAAGCCAATAGGGGCATAGGGGAGCTGTTTTTT. Translation: CASSQANRGIGELFF.